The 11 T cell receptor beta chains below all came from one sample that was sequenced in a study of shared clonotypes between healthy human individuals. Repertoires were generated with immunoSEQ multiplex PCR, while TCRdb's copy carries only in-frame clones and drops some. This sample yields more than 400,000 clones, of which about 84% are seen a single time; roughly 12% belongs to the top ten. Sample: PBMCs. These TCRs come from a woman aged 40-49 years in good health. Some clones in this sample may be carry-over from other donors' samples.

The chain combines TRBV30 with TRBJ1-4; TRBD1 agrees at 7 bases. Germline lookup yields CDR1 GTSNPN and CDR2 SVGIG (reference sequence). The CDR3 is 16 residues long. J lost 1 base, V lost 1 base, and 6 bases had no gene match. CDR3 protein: CAWSADRVGTNEKLFF. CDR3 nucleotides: TGTGCCTGGAGTGCTGACAGGGTAGGAACTAATGAAAAACTGTTTTTT.

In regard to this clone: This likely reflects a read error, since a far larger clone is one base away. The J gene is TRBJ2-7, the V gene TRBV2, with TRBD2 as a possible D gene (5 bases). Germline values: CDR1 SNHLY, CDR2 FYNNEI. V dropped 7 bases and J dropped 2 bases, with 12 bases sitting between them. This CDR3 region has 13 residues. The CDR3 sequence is CASMGTLAYEQYF. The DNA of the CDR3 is TGTGCCAGCATGGGAACACTAGCCTACGAGCAGTACTTC.

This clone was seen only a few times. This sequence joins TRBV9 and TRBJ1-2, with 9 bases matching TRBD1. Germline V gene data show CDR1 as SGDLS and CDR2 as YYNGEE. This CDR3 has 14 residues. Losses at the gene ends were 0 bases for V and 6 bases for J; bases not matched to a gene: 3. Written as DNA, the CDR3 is TGTGCCAGCAGCGTAGGGACAGGGGACCATGGCTACACCTTC. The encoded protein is CASSVGTGDHGYTF.

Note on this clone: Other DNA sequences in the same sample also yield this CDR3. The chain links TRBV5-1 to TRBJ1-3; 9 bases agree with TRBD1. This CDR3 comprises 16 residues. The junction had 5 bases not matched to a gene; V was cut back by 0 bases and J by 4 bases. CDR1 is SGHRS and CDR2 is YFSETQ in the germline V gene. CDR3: CASSLAGQGSGNTIYF. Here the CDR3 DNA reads TGCGCCAGCAGCTTGGCGGGACAGGGTTCCGGAAACACCATATATTTT.

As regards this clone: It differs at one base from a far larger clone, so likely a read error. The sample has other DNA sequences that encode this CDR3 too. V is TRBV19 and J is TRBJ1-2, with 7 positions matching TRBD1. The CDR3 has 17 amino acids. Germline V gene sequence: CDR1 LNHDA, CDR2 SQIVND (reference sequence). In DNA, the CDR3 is TGTGCCAGCTCCCGCCCGGGACAGCGAAAGCACGGCTATGGCTACACATTC. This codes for CASSRPGQRKHGYGYTF.

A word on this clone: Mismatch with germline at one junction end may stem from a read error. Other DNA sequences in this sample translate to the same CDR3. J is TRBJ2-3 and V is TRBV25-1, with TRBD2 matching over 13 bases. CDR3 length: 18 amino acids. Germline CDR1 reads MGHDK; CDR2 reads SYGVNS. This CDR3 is CASSVLAGGIFGTDTRYF. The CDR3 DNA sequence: TGTGCTAGCAGTGTACTAGCGGGAGGGATCTTCGGCACAGATACGCGGTATTTT.

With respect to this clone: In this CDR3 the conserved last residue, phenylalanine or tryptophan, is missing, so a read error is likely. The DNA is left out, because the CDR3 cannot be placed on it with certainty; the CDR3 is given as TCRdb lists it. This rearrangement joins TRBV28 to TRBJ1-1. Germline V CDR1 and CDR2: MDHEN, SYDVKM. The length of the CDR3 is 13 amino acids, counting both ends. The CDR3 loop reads CASSETGGVQDFS.

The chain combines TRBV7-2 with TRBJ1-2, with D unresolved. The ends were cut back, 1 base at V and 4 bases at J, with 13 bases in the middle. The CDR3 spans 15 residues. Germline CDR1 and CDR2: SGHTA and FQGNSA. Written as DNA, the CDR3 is TGTGCCAGCAGCTTAGAACAGCAAAGCGTCTATGGCTACACCTTC. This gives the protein CASSLEQQSVYGYTF. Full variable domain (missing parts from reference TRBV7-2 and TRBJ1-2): GAGVSQSPSNKVTEKGKDVELRCDPISGHTALYWYRQSLGQGLEFLIYFQGNSAPDKSGLPSDRFSAERTGGSVSTLTIQRTQQEDSAVYLCASSLEQQSVYGYTFGSGTRLTVV.

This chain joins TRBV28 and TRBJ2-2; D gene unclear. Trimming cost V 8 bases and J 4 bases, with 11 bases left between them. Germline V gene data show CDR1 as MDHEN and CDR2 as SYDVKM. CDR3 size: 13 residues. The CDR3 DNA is TGTGCCAGCTGGACGGCGTTCACCGGGGAGCTGTTTTTT. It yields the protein CASWTAFTGELFF.

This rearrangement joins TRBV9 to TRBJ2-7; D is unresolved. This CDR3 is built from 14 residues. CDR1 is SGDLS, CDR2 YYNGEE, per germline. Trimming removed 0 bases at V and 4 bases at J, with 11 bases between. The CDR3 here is CASSVGAKWYEQYF. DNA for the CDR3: TGTGCCAGCAGCGTAGGAGCCAAGTGGTACGAGCAGTACTTC.

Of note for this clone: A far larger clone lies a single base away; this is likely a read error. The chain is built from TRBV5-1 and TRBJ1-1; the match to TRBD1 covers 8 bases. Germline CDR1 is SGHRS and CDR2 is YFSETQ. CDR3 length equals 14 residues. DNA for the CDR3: TGCGCCAGCACCCCGACAGGGGCGAACACTGAAGCTCTCTTT. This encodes CASTPTGANTEALF.